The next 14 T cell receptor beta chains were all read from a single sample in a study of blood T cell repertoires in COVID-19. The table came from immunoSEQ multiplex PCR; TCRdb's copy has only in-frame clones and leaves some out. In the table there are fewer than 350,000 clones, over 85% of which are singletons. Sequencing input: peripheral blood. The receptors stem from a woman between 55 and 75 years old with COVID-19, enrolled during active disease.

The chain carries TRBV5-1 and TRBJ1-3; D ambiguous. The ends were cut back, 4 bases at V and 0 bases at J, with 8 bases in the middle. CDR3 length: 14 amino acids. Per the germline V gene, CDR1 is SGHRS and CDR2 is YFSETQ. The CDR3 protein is CASSHGYSGNTIYF. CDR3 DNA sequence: TGCGCCAGCAGCCACGGTTACTCTGGAAACACCATATATTTT.

CDR3 DNA sequence: TGTGCCAGTAGTCCACATACCACAGGGGAAAACTATGGCTACACCTTC. Its protein is CASSPHTTGENYGYTF. The V gene is TRBV19, the J gene TRBJ1-2, with TRBD1 matching over 7 bases. The V gene's germline CDR1 is LNHDA and CDR2 SQIVND (reference sequence). The length of the CDR3 is 16 residues. V was clipped by 5 bases and J by 2 bases; unmatched bases: 11.

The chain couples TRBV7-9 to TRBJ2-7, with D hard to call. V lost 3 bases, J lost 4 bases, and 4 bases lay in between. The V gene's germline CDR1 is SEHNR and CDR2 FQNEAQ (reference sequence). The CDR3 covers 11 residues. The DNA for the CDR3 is TGTGCCAGCAGCTTCGCGTACGAGCAGTACTTC. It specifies CASSFAYEQYF.

The CDR3 region has the DNA TGTGCCACCCAGGCAGGGGGATTGAACACCGGGGAGCTGTTTTTT. Translating it yields CATQAGGLNTGELFF. The chain recombines TRBV2 with TRBJ2-2, with TRBD1 identical over 7 bases. The length of the CDR3 is 15 residues. V was clipped by 10 bases and J by 1 base; unmatched bases: 9. Germline loops: CDR1 SNHLY, CDR2 FYNNEI.

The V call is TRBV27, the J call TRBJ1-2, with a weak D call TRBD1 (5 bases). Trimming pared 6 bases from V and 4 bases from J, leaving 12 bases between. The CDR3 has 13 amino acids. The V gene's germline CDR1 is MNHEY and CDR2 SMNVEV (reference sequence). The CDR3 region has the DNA TGTGCCAGCAGATTACAGGTTGCCTATGGCTACACCTTC. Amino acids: CASRLQVAYGYTF.

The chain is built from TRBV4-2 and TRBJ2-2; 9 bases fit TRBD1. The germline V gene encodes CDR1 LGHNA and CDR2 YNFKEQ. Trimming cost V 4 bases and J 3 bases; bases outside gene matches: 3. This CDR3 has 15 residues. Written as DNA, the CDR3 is TGTGCCAGCAGCCCGGGACAGGGTGACACCGGGGAGCTGTTTTTT. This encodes CASSPGQGDTGELFF.

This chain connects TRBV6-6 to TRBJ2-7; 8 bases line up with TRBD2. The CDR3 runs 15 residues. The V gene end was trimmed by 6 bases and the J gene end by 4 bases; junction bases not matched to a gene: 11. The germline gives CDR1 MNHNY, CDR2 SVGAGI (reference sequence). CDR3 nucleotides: TGTGCCAGCAGGTCCATGGGGGCGGGGGGTTACGAGCAGTACTTC. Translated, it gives CASRSMGAGGYEQYF.

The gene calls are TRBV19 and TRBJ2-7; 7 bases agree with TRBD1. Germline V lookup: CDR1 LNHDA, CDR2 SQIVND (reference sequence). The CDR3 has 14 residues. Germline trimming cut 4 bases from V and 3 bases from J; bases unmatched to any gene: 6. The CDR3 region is CASSNARTGYEQYF. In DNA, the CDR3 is TGTGCCAGTAGTAACGCCAGGACAGGCTACGAGCAGTACTTC. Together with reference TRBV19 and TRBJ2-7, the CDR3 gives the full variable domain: DGGITQSPKYLFRKEGQNVTLSCEQNLNHDAMYWYRQDPGQGLRLIYYSQIVNDFQKGDIAEGYSVSREKKESFPLTVTSAQKNPTAFYLCASSNARTGYEQYFGPGTRLTVT.

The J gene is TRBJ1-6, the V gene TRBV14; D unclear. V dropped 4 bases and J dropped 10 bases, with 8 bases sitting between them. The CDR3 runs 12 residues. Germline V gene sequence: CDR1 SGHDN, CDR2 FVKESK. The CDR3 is CASSRGLSPLHF. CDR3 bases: TGTGCCAGCAGCCGAGGACTATCACCCCTCCACTTT.

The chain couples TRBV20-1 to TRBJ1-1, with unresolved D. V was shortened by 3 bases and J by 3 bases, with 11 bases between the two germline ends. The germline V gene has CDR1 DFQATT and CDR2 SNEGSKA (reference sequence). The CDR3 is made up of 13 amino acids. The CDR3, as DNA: TGCAGTGCTAGTTCCGGGGAGGACACTGAAGCTTTCTTT. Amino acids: CSASSGEDTEAFF.

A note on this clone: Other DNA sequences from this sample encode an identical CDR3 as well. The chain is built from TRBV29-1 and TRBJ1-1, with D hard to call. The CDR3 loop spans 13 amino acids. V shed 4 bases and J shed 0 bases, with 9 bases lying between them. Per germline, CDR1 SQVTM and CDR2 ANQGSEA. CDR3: CSVAGSMNTEAFF. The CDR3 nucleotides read TGCAGCGTTGCGGGGTCCATGAACACTGAAGCTTTCTTT.

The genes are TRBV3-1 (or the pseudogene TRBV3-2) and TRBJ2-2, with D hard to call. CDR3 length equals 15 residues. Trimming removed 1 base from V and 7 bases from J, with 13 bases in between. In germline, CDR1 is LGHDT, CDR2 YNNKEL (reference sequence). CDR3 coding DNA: TGTGCCAGCAGCCAAGGGTCTCCCGGTTACGGGGAGCTGTTTTTT. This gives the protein CASSQGSPGYGELFF.

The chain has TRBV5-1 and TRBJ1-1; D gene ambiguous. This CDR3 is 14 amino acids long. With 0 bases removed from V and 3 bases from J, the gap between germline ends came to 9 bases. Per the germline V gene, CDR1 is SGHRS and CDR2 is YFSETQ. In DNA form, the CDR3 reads TGCGCCAGCAGCTTGGGGAGGTCGGACACTGAAGCTTTCTTT. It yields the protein CASSLGRSDTEAFF.

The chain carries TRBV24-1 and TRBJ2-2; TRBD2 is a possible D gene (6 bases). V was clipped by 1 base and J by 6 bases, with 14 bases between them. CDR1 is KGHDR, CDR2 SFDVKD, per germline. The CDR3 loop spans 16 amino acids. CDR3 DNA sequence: TGTGCCACCAGTGATTTAGTTTTGCGGGGACCCGGGGAGCTGTTTTTT. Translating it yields CATSDLVLRGPGELFF.